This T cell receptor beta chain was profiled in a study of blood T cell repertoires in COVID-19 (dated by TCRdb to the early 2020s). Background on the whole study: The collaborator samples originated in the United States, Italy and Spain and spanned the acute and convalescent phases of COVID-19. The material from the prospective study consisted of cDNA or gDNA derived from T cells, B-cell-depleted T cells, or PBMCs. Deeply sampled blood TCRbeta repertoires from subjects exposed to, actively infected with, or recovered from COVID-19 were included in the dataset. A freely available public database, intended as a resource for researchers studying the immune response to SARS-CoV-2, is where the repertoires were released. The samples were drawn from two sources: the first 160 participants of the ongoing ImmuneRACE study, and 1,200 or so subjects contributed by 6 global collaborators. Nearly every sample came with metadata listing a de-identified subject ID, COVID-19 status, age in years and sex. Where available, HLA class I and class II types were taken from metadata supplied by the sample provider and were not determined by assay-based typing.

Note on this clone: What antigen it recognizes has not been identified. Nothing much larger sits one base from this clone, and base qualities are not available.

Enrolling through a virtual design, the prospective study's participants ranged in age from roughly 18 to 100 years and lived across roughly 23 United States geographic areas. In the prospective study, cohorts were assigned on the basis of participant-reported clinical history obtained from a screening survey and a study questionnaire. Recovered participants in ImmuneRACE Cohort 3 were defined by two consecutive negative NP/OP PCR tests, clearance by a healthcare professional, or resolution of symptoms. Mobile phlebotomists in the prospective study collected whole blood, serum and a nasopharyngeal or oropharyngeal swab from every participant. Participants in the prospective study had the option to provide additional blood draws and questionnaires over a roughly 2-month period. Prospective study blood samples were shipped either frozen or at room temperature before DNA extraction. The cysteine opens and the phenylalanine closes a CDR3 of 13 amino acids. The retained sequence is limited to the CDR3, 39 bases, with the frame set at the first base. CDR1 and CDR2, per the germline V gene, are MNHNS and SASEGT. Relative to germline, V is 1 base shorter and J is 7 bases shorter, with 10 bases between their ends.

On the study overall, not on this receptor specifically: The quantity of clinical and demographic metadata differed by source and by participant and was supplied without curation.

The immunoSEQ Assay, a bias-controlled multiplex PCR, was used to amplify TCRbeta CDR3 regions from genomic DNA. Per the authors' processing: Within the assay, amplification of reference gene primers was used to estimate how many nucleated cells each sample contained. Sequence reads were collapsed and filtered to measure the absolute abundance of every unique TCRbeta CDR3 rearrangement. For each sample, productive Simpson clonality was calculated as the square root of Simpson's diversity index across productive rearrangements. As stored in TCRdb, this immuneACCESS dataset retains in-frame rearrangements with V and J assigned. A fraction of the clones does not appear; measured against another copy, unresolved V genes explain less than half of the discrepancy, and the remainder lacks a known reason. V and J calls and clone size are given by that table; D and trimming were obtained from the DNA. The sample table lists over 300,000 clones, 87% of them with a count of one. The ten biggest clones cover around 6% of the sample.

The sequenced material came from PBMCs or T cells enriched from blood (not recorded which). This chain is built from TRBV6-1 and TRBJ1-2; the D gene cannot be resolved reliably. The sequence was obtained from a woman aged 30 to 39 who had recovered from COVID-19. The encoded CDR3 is CASSEVPSSGYTF. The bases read TGTGCCAGCAGTGAAGTGCCGAGTAGTGGCTACACCTTC.